This passage covers 4 T cell receptor beta chains from one sample sequenced in a study of CD8 T cells in Susac syndrome. Random hexamers primed reverse transcription of about 0.45 to 1 ug RNA. TCRdb analysed the immunoSEQ multiplex PCR reads with MiXCR anew, one entry per CDR3 protein. This table holds under 300,000 distinct CDR3 sequences, 90% to 96% found once. Sequencing input: CD4+ T cells from PBMCs. The receptors were sampled from a human donor with Susac syndrome.

This chain joins TRBV20-1 and TRBJ2-7; 9 bases map to TRBD2. The V gene end was trimmed by 0 bases and the J gene end by 4 bases; junction bases not matched to a gene: 13. CDR1 DFQATT and CDR2 SNEGSKA come from the germline V gene (reference sequence). The CDR3 has 17 residues. The DNA of the CDR3 is TGCAGTGCTAGAGATCGGGGTAGCGGGAGTTCTAGGTACGAGCAGTACTTC. Translation gives CSARDRGSGSSRYEQYF.

The rearrangement links TRBV12-3 or TRBV12-4 to TRBJ2-1; weak D call: TRBD1 (6 bases). The CDR3 spans 15 residues. Trimming removed 6 bases from V and 7 bases from J, with 19 bases in between. The CDR3 DNA reads as TGTGCCAGCAGGACACGACAGGTTCGAAAAAATGAGCAGTTCTTC. It translates to CASRTRQVRKNEQFF.

V gene TRBV25-1 combines with J gene TRBJ1-1; 8 bases fit TRBD1. The CDR3 has 14 amino acids. CDR1 MGHDK and CDR2 SYGVNS come from the germline V gene. The V gene end was trimmed by 6 bases and the J gene end by 5 bases; junction bases not matched to a gene: 8. CDR3 bases: TGTGCCAGCAGCGACAGGGGATTCGTGACTGAAGCTTTCTTT. This encodes CASSDRGFVTEAFF.

This sequence joins TRBV5-1 and TRBJ1-1; maybe TRBD1 (5 bases). This CDR3 is built from 14 residues. Trimming took 0 bases from V and 11 from J, leaving 17 bases between them. Germline lookup yields CDR1 SGHRS and CDR2 YFSETQ. The CDR3: CASSLGAVGPDAFF. The DNA for the CDR3 is TGCGCCAGCAGCTTGGGGGCTGTGGGGCCAGACGCTTTCTTT.